This T cell receptor (beta chain) was observed in a study of T cell repertoires in aging, cancer and after chemotherapy. On the study more broadly: Repeat sampling of healthy donors over several months to years showed clear clonal overlap.

Turning to this clonotype: As yet, its antigen is unknown.

Whole-study results and caveats: Loss of evenness, beyond lost richness, contributed to age-related TCR diversity decline in cancer patients.

From germline, CDR1 is MNHEY and CDR2 SVGEGT. Trimming removed 2 bases from V and 6 bases from J; junction bases left unmatched: 10. The CDR3 is 16 residues long. Amplification of TCR beta used genomic DNA extracted from peripheral blood. TRB rearrangements spanning V, D and J were amplified using mixed TRB-A/B primers. TCRdb called the multiplex PCR reads again in MiXCR, with one record for every CDR3 protein. The sample lists around 8,900 distinct CDR3 sequences, less than 35% seen once, with less than 4.5% in the top ten. The sequence derives from a human donor in good health. The sample comprised blood. The chain employs TRBV6-2 or TRBV6-3 and TRBJ2-1; 7 bases match TRBD1. CDR3: CASSYRDRLGGNEQFF. CDR3 DNA: TGTGCCAGCAGTTACCGGGACAGACTTGGGGGCAATGAGCAGTTCTTC.